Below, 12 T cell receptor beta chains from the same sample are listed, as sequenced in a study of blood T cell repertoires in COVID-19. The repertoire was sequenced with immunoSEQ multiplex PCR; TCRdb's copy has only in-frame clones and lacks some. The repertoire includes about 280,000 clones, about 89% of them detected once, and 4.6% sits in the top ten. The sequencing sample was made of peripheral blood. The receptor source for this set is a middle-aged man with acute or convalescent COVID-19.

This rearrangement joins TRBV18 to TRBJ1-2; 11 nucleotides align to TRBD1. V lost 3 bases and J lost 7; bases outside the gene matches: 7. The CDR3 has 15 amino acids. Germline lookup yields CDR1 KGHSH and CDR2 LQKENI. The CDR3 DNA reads TGTGCCAGCTCACCTATAGGACAGGGGGCCGTTGGCTACACCTTC. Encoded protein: CASSPIGQGAVGYTF.

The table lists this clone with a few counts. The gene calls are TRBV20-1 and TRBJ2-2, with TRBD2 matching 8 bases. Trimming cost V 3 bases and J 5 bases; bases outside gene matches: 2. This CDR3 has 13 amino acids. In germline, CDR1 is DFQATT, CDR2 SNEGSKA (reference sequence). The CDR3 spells CSASSGATGELFF. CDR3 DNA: TGCAGTGCTAGTAGCGGGGCAACCGGGGAGCTGTTTTTT.

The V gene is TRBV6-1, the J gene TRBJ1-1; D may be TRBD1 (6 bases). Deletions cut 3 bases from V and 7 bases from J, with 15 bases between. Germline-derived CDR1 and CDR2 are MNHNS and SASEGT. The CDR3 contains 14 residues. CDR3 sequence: CASSEVAGVGEAFF. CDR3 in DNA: TGTGCCAGCAGTGAGGTCGCAGGGGTGGGTGAAGCTTTCTTT.

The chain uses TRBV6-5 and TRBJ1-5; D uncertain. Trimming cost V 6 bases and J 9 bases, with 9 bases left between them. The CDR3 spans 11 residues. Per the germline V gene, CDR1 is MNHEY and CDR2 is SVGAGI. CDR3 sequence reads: CASRGSGPQHF. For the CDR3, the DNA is TGTGCCAGCAGGGGCAGCGGGCCCCAGCATTTT.

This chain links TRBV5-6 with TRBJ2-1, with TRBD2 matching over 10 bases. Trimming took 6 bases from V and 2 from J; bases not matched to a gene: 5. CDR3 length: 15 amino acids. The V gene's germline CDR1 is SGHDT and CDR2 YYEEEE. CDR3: CASTLSGGAYNEQFF. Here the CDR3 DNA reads TGTGCCAGCACCCTCAGCGGGGGGGCCTACAATGAGCAGTTCTTC.

The CDR3 sequence is CASSHDSSSGNTIYF. Written as DNA, the CDR3 is TGCGCCAGCAGCCACGACAGTTCCTCTGGAAACACCATATATTTT. The rearrangement joins TRBV5-1 to TRBJ1-3, with D possibly being TRBD1 (5 bases). The CDR3 is 15 residues long. Deletions cut 4 bases from V and 0 bases from J, with 11 bases between. From germline, CDR1 is SGHRS and CDR2 YFSETQ.

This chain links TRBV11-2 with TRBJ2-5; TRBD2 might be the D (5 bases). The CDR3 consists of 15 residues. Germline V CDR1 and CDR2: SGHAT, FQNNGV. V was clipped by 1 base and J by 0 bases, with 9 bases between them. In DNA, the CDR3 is TGTGCCAGCAGCTTAGGGGCGGGCCACCAAGAGACCCAGTACTTC. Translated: CASSLGAGHQETQYF.

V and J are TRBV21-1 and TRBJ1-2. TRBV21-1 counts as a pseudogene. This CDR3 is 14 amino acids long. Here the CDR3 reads CASSKGKGEDGYTF. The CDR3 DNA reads TGTGCCAGCAGCAAAGGGAAAGGGGAGGATGGCTACACCTTC.

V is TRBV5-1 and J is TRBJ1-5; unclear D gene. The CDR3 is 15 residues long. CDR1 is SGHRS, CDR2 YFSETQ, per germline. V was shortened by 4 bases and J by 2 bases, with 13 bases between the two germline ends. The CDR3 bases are TGCGCCAGCAGCGAAAGAGGAGGTGGCAATCAGCCCCAGCATTTT. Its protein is CASSERGGGNQPQHF. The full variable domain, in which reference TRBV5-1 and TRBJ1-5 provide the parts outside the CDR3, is KAGVTQTPRYLIKTRGQQVTLSCSPISGHRSVSWYQQTPGQGLQFLFEYFSETQRNKGNFPGRFSGRQFSNSRSEMNVSTLELGDSALYLCASSERGGGNQPQHFGDGTRLSIL.

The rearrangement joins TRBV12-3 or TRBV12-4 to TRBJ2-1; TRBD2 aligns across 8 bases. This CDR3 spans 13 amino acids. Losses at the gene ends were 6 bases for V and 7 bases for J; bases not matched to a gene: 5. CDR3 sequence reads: CASSGGLANEQFF. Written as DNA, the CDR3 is TGTGCCAGCAGCGGAGGACTAGCTAATGAGCAGTTCTTC.

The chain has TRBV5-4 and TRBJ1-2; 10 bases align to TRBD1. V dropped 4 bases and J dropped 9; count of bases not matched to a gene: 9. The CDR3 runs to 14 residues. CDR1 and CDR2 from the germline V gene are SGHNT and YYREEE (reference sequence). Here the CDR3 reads CASSAPTGGRSYTF. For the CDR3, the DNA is TGTGCCAGCAGCGCTCCGACAGGGGGCAGGAGCTACACCTTC.

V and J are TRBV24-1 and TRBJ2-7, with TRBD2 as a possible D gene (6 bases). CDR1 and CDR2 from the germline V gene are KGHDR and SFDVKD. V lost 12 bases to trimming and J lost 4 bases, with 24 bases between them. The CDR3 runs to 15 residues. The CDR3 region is CASPPRLVSFYEQYF. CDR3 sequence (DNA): TGTGCCTCGCCGCCCCGACTAGTAAGTTTTTACGAGCAGTACTTC.